Listed below are T cell receptor beta chains from one sample, sequenced in a study of identical twins. TCRdb called the 5' RACE reads again in MiXCR, with one record for every CDR3 protein. This sample yields roughly 630,000 distinct CDR3 sequences, of which under 8.5% are seen a single time; around 1.6% belongs to the top ten. In addition, the sample was reused for a study of yellow fever vaccine responses in identical twins.

Material for sequencing was PBMCs. The receptors stem from a woman between 18 and 29 years old in good health. The CDR3 runs from the conserved cysteine through the conserved F or W. Each record gives: clone size, D gene, V gene, J gene, CDR3 protein, CDR3 DNA. D genes are given only for firm matches. The size of a clone is reported for some rows only, either as once, few or many, or as a class for expanded clones.

clone_size: -
d_call: TRBD1
v_call: TRBV20-1
j_call: TRBJ1-2
cdr3_aa: CSAETGAGYTF
cdr3_nt: TGCAGTGCTGAGACAGGGGCCGGCTACACCTTC

clone_size: -
d_call: TRBD1
v_call: TRBV29-1
j_call: TRBJ2-2
cdr3_aa: CSAVGQVNTGELFF
cdr3_nt: TGCAGCGCGGTGGGACAGGTGAACACCGGGGAGCTGTTTTTT

clone_size: many
d_call: -
v_call: TRBV2
j_call: TRBJ2-7
cdr3_aa: CASTQGYEQYF
cdr3_nt: TGTGCCAGCACTCAGGGCTACGAGCAGTACTTC

clone_size: -
d_call: -
v_call: TRBV27
j_call: TRBJ2-5
cdr3_aa: CASSSWGQKETQYF
cdr3_nt: TGTGCCAGCAGCTCTTGGGGGCAGAAAGAGACCCAGTACTTC

clone_size: -
d_call: -
v_call: TRBV28
j_call: TRBJ2-7
cdr3_aa: CASGRGAYEQYF
cdr3_nt: TGTGCCAGCGGGAGAGGGGCCTACGAGCAGTACTTC

clone_size: few
d_call: -
v_call: TRBV6-1
j_call: TRBJ1-1
cdr3_aa: CASSVVGGQNTEAFF
cdr3_nt: TGTGCCAGCAGCGTGGTAGGGGGGCAAAACACTGAAGCTTTCTTT

clone_size: many
d_call: TRBD2
v_call: TRBV11-3
j_call: TRBJ2-1
cdr3_aa: CASSLYQREINEQFF
cdr3_nt: TGTGCCAGCAGCTTATATCAGCGGGAGATTAATGAGCAGTTCTTC

clone_size: -
d_call: TRBD1
v_call: TRBV20-1
j_call: TRBJ1-6
cdr3_aa: CSATPGQGFSYNSPLHF
cdr3_nt: TGCAGTGCTACTCCGGGACAGGGATTCTCCTATAATTCACCCCTCCACTTT

clone_size: -
d_call: -
v_call: TRBV6-2/TRBV6-3
j_call: TRBJ2-4
cdr3_aa: CASSYRDRLLAKNIQYF
cdr3_nt: TGTGCCAGCAGTTACCGGGACCGCCTACTAGCCAAAAACATTCAGTACTTC

clone_size: few
d_call: TRBD2
v_call: TRBV29-1
j_call: TRBJ2-3
cdr3_aa: CSAGLAGGQVDTQYF
cdr3_nt: TGCAGCGCTGGACTAGCGGGAGGGCAAGTAGATACGCAGTATTTT

clone_size: -
d_call: -
v_call: TRBV14
j_call: TRBJ2-1
cdr3_aa: CASSQERLRSYNEQFF
cdr3_nt: TGTGCCAGCAGCCAAGAGAGACTCCGATCCTACAATGAGCAGTTCTTC

clone_size: few
d_call: -
v_call: TRBV28
j_call: TRBJ1-4
cdr3_aa: CASSTIIGTNEKLFF
cdr3_nt: TGTGCCAGCAGTACCATCATAGGAACTAATGAAAAACTGTTTTTT

clone_size: many
d_call: -
v_call: TRBV6-6
j_call: TRBJ1-3
cdr3_aa: CASSYSDPRSGNTIYF
cdr3_nt: TGTGCCAGCAGTTATTCGGACCCCCGCTCTGGAAACACCATATATTTT

clone_size: many
d_call: -
v_call: TRBV3-1
j_call: TRBJ1-1
cdr3_aa: CASSQVTGPEAFF
cdr3_nt: TGTGCCAGCAGCCAAGTTACAGGGCCTGAAGCTTTCTTT

clone_size: few
d_call: -
v_call: TRBV20-1
j_call: TRBJ1-1
cdr3_aa: CRVVSTEAFF
cdr3_nt: TGCAGGGTGGTTAGCACTGAAGCTTTCTTT

clone_size: -
d_call: -
v_call: TRBV5-1
j_call: TRBJ2-1
cdr3_aa: CASSLDGQNNEQFF
cdr3_nt: TGCGCCAGCAGCTTGGATGGCCAGAACAATGAGCAGTTCTTC

clone_size: few
d_call: TRBD1
v_call: TRBV5-5
j_call: TRBJ1-1
cdr3_aa: CASSFRTGAHLSNTEAFF
cdr3_nt: TGTGCCAGCAGCTTCCGGACAGGGGCCCACCTTTCGAACACTGAAGCTTTCTTT

clone_size: few
d_call: -
v_call: TRBV6-1
j_call: TRBJ2-6
cdr3_aa: CASRQVLLSGANVLTF
cdr3_nt: TGTGCCAGCAGGCAGGTGTTACTCTCTGGGGCCAACGTCCTGACTTTC

clone_size: many
d_call: -
v_call: TRBV24-1
j_call: TRBJ1-2
cdr3_aa: CATSDSGISYGYTF
cdr3_nt: TGTGCCACCAGTGATTCCGGGATTTCCTATGGCTACACCTTC

clone_size: many
d_call: TRBD1
v_call: TRBV5-1
j_call: TRBJ1-4
cdr3_aa: CASSSGTGVNEKLFF
cdr3_nt: TGCGCCAGCAGCTCGGGGACAGGGGTCAATGAAAAACTGTTTTTT

clone_size: -
d_call: TRBD1
v_call: TRBV6-1
j_call: TRBJ2-2
cdr3_aa: CASSPDRGQTGELFF
cdr3_nt: TGTGCCAGCAGTCCGGACAGGGGGCAGACCGGGGAGCTGTTTTTT

clone_size: few
d_call: TRBD1
v_call: TRBV4-1
j_call: TRBJ2-7
cdr3_aa: CASSQPRDSKGYEQYF
cdr3_nt: TGCGCCAGCAGCCAACCACGGGACAGTAAAGGATACGAGCAGTACTTC

clone_size: -
d_call: -
v_call: TRBV12-3/TRBV12-4
j_call: TRBJ2-3
cdr3_aa: CTSSLFGRGRASTDTQYF
cdr3_nt: TGTACCAGCAGTTTATTTGGCAGGGGCAGAGCTAGCACAGATACGCAGTATTTT

clone_size: many
d_call: -
v_call: TRBV12-3/TRBV12-4
j_call: TRBJ1-1
cdr3_aa: CASSRSTEAFF
cdr3_nt: TGTGCCAGCAGCAGATCCACTGAAGCTTTCTTT

clone_size: few
d_call: TRBD2
v_call: TRBV20-1
j_call: TRBJ2-1
cdr3_aa: CSASPGTIGNEQFF
cdr3_nt: TGCAGTGCTAGCCCGGGGACTATTGGCAATGAGCAGTTCTTC

clone_size: -
d_call: -
v_call: TRBV14
j_call: TRBJ2-5
cdr3_aa: CASSHPGSIQETQYF
cdr3_nt: TGTGCCAGCAGCCACCCGGGGAGTATCCAAGAGACCCAGTACTTC

clone_size: -
d_call: -
v_call: TRBV12-3/TRBV12-4
j_call: TRBJ2-1
cdr3_aa: CASRGVVAQFF
cdr3_nt: TGTGCCAGCAGAGGAGTAGTCGCTCAGTTCTTC

clone_size: -
d_call: TRBD2
v_call: TRBV11-1
j_call: TRBJ2-1
cdr3_aa: CASSFGGAGGQSYNEQFF
cdr3_nt: TGTGCCAGCAGCTTTGGGGGTGCGGGAGGACAGTCCTACAATGAGCAGTTCTTC

clone_size: many
d_call: -
v_call: TRBV4-1
j_call: TRBJ2-2
cdr3_aa: CASSQDSGFGELFF
cdr3_nt: TGCGCCAGCAGCCAAGACAGTGGCTTCGGGGAGCTGTTTTTT

clone_size: -
d_call: TRBD1
v_call: TRBV7-6
j_call: TRBJ2-1
cdr3_aa: CASRQPGQGFNEQFF
cdr3_nt: TGTGCCAGCAGGCAACCGGGACAGGGGTTCAATGAGCAGTTCTTC

clone_size: -
d_call: -
v_call: TRBV20-1
j_call: TRBJ2-1
cdr3_aa: CCARDPRQDALTQEQFF
cdr3_nt: TGCTGTGCTAGAGATCCCAGACAGGACGCACTCACGCAGGAGCAGTTCTTC

clone_size: few
d_call: TRBD2
v_call: TRBV7-6
j_call: TRBJ2-3
cdr3_aa: CASSPREGPDTQYF
cdr3_nt: TGTGCCAGCAGCCCGCGGGAGGGGCCAGATACGCAGTATTTT

clone_size: many
d_call: TRBD2
v_call: TRBV28
j_call: TRBJ2-1
cdr3_aa: CASRLSGAYNEQFF
cdr3_nt: TGTGCCAGCAGATTGAGCGGGGCCTACAATGAGCAGTTCTTC

clone_size: few
d_call: -
v_call: TRBV6-1
j_call: TRBJ2-3
cdr3_aa: CASPDNTDTQYF
cdr3_nt: TGTGCCAGCCCAGACAACACAGATACGCAGTATTTT

clone_size: -
d_call: -
v_call: TRBV29-1
j_call: TRBJ1-1
cdr3_aa: CSVTGEAFF
cdr3_nt: TGCAGCGTTACGGGTGAGGCTTTCTTT

clone_size: many
d_call: -
v_call: TRBV6-1
j_call: TRBJ1-3
cdr3_aa: CASTPDGSSRNTIYF
cdr3_nt: TGTGCAAGCACCCCGGACGGATCTTCAAGAAACACCATATATTTT

clone_size: few
d_call: TRBD1
v_call: TRBV7-9
j_call: TRBJ1-2
cdr3_aa: CASSLTGTGANYGYTF
cdr3_nt: TGTGCCAGCAGCCTCACAGGGACAGGCGCTAACTATGGCTACACCTTC

clone_size: -
d_call: -
v_call: TRBV11-3
j_call: TRBJ1-1
cdr3_aa: CASSFTGVDTEAFF
cdr3_nt: TGTGCCAGCAGCTTTACCGGGGTGGACACTGAAGCTTTCTTT

clone_size: -
d_call: -
v_call: TRBV6-1
j_call: TRBJ1-3
cdr3_aa: CATRAGAHSGNTIYF
cdr3_nt: TGTGCCACCAGGGCAGGGGCGCATTCTGGAAACACCATATATTTT

clone_size: -
d_call: -
v_call: TRBV12-3/TRBV12-4
j_call: TRBJ1-2
cdr3_aa: CASSLYDYGYTF
cdr3_nt: TGTGCCAGCAGTTTATACGACTATGGCTACACCTTC

clone_size: many
d_call: TRBD1
v_call: TRBV20-1
j_call: TRBJ1-1
cdr3_aa: CSAREGQSNTEAFF
cdr3_nt: TGCAGTGCTAGAGAGGGACAGTCGAACACTGAAGCTTTCTTT

clone_size: few
d_call: TRBD1
v_call: TRBV7-6
j_call: TRBJ2-5
cdr3_aa: CASSQTGTGGSETQYF
cdr3_nt: TGTGCCAGCAGCCAAACCGGGACAGGGGGCTCTGAGACCCAGTACTTC

clone_size: few
d_call: TRBD2
v_call: TRBV13
j_call: TRBJ2-1
cdr3_aa: CATGPGWTSGGNEQFF
cdr3_nt: TGTGCCACCGGCCCTGGGTGGACTAGCGGGGGTAATGAGCAGTTCTTC

clone_size: many
d_call: -
v_call: TRBV12-3/TRBV12-4
j_call: TRBJ1-5
cdr3_aa: CASSSQGGSNQPQHF
cdr3_nt: TGTGCCAGCAGCTCGCAGGGAGGGAGCAATCAGCCCCAGCATTTT

clone_size: -
d_call: -
v_call: TRBV28
j_call: TRBJ2-2
cdr3_aa: CASSLEGIWAKNTGELFF
cdr3_nt: TGTGCCAGCAGTTTGGAGGGGATCTGGGCTAAGAACACCGGGGAGCTGTTTTTT

clone_size: many
d_call: -
v_call: TRBV12-3/TRBV12-4
j_call: TRBJ1-4
cdr3_aa: CASSWQRGEKLFF
cdr3_nt: TGTGCCAGCAGTTGGCAGCGGGGTGAAAAACTGTTTTTT

clone_size: many
d_call: -
v_call: TRBV29-1
j_call: TRBJ1-5
cdr3_aa: CSVVWGSNQPQHF
cdr3_nt: TGCAGCGTTGTTTGGGGAAGCAATCAGCCCCAGCATTTT

clone_size: -
d_call: TRBD2
v_call: TRBV19
j_call: TRBJ2-1
cdr3_aa: CASSIPSGTSGNEQFF
cdr3_nt: TGTGCCAGTAGTATCCCCTCCGGGACTAGCGGCAATGAGCAGTTCTTC

clone_size: many
d_call: -
v_call: TRBV5-1
j_call: TRBJ2-2
cdr3_aa: CASSLDWGTTGELFF
cdr3_nt: TGCGCCAGCAGCTTGGATTGGGGTACGACCGGGGAGCTGTTTTTT

clone_size: many
d_call: -
v_call: TRBV3-1
j_call: TRBJ2-7
cdr3_aa: CASSLDHEQYF
cdr3_nt: TGTGCCAGCAGCCTAGACCACGAGCAGTACTTC

clone_size: many
d_call: TRBD2
v_call: TRBV29-1
j_call: TRBJ2-1
cdr3_aa: CSVGGLAGVNEQFF
cdr3_nt: TGCAGCGTAGGGGGACTAGCGGGGGTGAATGAGCAGTTCTTC

clone_size: -
d_call: -
v_call: TRBV11-2
j_call: TRBJ2-5
cdr3_aa: CASSSVQTQYF
cdr3_nt: TGTGCCAGCAGCTCTGTGCAGACCCAGTACTTC

clone_size: -
d_call: -
v_call: TRBV29-1
j_call: TRBJ2-5
cdr3_aa: CSVEYGGLEETQYF
cdr3_nt: TGCAGCGTTGAATATGGGGGTCTCGAAGAGACCCAGTACTTC

clone_size: -
d_call: -
v_call: TRBV20-1
j_call: TRBJ2-7
cdr3_aa: CSARVPTGSSYEQYF
cdr3_nt: TGCAGTGCTAGAGTTCCGACGGGGAGCTCCTACGAGCAGTACTTC

clone_size: few
d_call: -
v_call: TRBV7-2
j_call: TRBJ2-7
cdr3_aa: CASSFWGHLDEQYF
cdr3_nt: TGTGCCAGCAGCTTTTGGGGTCACTTAGACGAGCAGTACTTC